The 27 T cell receptor beta chains below all came from one sample that was sequenced in a study of tumor-infiltrating lymphocytes in localized non-small cell lung cancer. Sequencing was performed with immunoSEQ multiplex PCR; in TCRdb, only in-frame clones are kept and a portion is missing. The sample records tens of thousands of clones, over 75% being singletons. Sequenced material: lung tumor tissue. The receptors come from a human donor with non-small cell lung cancer.

The rearrangement links TRBV21-1 to TRBJ2-3; no check of the table's D call, TRBD2, against the DNA was made. TRBV21-1 counts as a pseudogene. This CDR3 has 18 amino acids. The CDR3 is CASSKMTSGGQYTDTQYF. The CDR3 coding sequence is TGTGCCAGCAGCAAAATGACTAGCGGGGGGCAATACACAGATACGCAGTATTTT.

J is TRBJ1-5 and V is TRBV6-1; 8 bases align to TRBD1. This CDR3 contains 16 residues. Germline V lookup: CDR1 MNHNS, CDR2 SASEGT. Trimming took 0 bases from V and 7 from J; bases not matched to a gene: 8. The DNA of the CDR3 is TGTGCCAGCAGTGAAGCCGCAGGGGGCGGGGGACAGCCCCAGCATTTT. This codes for CASSEAAGGGGQPQHF.

The V and J genes are TRBV4-1 and TRBJ2-2, with 8 positions matching TRBD1. This CDR3 is 17 amino acids long. In germline, CDR1 is MGHRA, CDR2 YSYEKL. J gave up 5 bases and V 4 bases, and 12 bases lay outside the gene matches. This CDR3 reads CASSLGQGAIWTGELFF. In DNA, the CDR3 is TGCGCCAGCAGCCTAGGGCAGGGGGCTATCTGGACCGGGGAGCTGTTTTTT.

This chain joins TRBV28 and TRBJ1-2; D is undetermined. The CDR3 has 12 residues. Trimming took off 2 bases at V and 4 bases at J, with 5 bases between the two ends. Germline V gives CDR1 MDHEN, CDR2 SYDVKM. The CDR3 bases are TGTGCCAGCAGTTTAGCGGTCTATGGCTACACCTTC. Amino acid sequence: CASSLAVYGYTF.

The gene calls are TRBV10-3 and TRBJ1-2, with 10 positions matching TRBD1. Trimming removed 2 bases from V and 7 bases from J; junction bases left unmatched: 7. Germline lookup yields CDR1 ENHRY and CDR2 SYGVKD. This CDR3 region has 15 residues. This CDR3 is CAISEKTGGASGYTF. CDR3 DNA: TGTGCCATCAGTGAGAAGACAGGGGGCGCGTCTGGCTACACCTTC.

V usage is TRBV4-1 and J usage is TRBJ2-3, with 10 bases matching TRBD1. This CDR3 spans 16 amino acids. V shed 4 bases, J shed 2 bases, and the junction held 6 bases outside the gene matches. Germline-derived CDR1 and CDR2 are MGHRA and YSYEKL. The CDR3 sequence: CASSPGQGSPTDTQYF. CDR3 nucleotide sequence: TGCGCCAGCAGCCCGGGACAGGGGTCCCCCACAGATACGCAGTATTTT.

This chain joins TRBV6-5 and TRBJ1-1; no clear D gene. The germline V gene encodes CDR1 MNHEY and CDR2 SVGAGI. V lost 2 bases to trimming and J lost 1 base, with 11 bases between them. The CDR3 covers 15 residues. The CDR3 sequence: CASSYRGRKNTEAFF. In DNA form, the CDR3 reads TGTGCCAGCAGTTACAGAGGGAGGAAGAACACTGAAGCTTTCTTT.

In this sample, this clone turned up a few times. The V and J genes are TRBV9 and TRBJ1-2, with D possibly TRBD1 on 5 matching bases. With 4 bases removed from V and 6 bases from J, the gap between germline ends came to 16 bases. CDR3 size: 14 residues. Germline-derived CDR1 and CDR2 are SGDLS and YYNGEE. The CDR3 sequence: CASSPMTEGHGYTF. CDR3 coding DNA: TGTGCCAGCAGCCCCATGACTGAGGGGCATGGCTACACCTTC.

J is TRBJ1-2 and V is TRBV27, with D possibly being TRBD1 (5 bases). The CDR3 consists of 13 residues. V was cut by 6 bases and J by 8 bases, with 16 bases left in between. Germline V gene lookup returns CDR1 MNHEY and CDR2 SMNVEV (reference sequence). CDR3 DNA: TGTGCCAGCAGCCCAACGGGGGTGGGAGGCTACACCTTC. This codes for CASSPTGVGGYTF.

The chain uses TRBV5-4 and TRBJ2-3; weak D call: TRBD2 (6 bases). The CDR3 contains 15 residues. Trimming pared 4 bases from V and 7 bases from J, leaving 19 bases between. The V gene's germline CDR1 is SGHNT and CDR2 YYREEE (reference sequence). CDR3 sequence reads: CASSEGTALGNTQYF. For the CDR3, the DNA is TGTGCCAGCAGCGAAGGGACTGCGTTGGGTAATACGCAGTATTTT.

The V gene is TRBV30, the J gene TRBJ2-5; no definite D call. Germline values: CDR1 GTSNPN, CDR2 SVGIG (reference sequence). This CDR3 has 12 amino acids. Trimming removed 0 bases at V and 10 bases at J, with 12 bases between. Here the CDR3 reads CAWSVRARHQYF. DNA for the CDR3: TGTGCCTGGAGTGTAAGGGCGAGACACCAGTACTTC.

The chain couples TRBV18 to TRBJ1-1; D might be TRBD1 (5 bases). This CDR3 has 15 amino acids. Trimming cost V 4 bases and J 3 bases, with 15 bases left between them. Germline CDR1 reads KGHSH; CDR2 reads LQKENI. This chain's CDR3 is CASSLRLGEDTEAFF. CDR3 sequence (DNA): TGTGCCAGCTCACTTCGGTTGGGGGAGGACACTGAAGCTTTCTTT.

Notes on this clone: This same CDR3 is encoded by further DNA sequences in the sample. The V and J genes are TRBV9 and TRBJ2-1; perhaps TRBD2 as D (5 bases). The CDR3 runs 15 residues. Trimming stripped 0 bases from V and 3 bases from J, with 10 bases between. Germline V gene sequence: CDR1 SGDLS, CDR2 YYNGEE. CDR3 in DNA: TGTGCCAGCAGCGTAGCTGGAGGAAGCTACAATGAGCAGTTCTTC. Its protein product is CASSVAGGSYNEQFF.

The chain combines TRBV6-6 with TRBJ2-7; D may match TRBD1 or TRBD2 (5 bases each). The germline V gene encodes CDR1 MNHNY and CDR2 SVGAGI (reference sequence). The ends were cut back, 0 bases at V and 6 bases at J, with 6 bases in the middle. This CDR3 region has 12 residues. The CDR3 loop reads CASSYSGREQYF. The CDR3 nucleotides read TGTGCCAGCAGTTACTCGGGACGCGAGCAGTACTTC.

The chain is built from TRBV29-1 and TRBJ2-7; 9 bases map to TRBD1. Trimming cost V 7 bases and J 3 bases; bases outside gene matches: 7. CDR1 and CDR2 from the germline V gene are SQVTM and ANQGSEA. The CDR3 has 13 amino acids. The CDR3 here is CSARTGVSYEQYF. The CDR3 nucleotides read TGCAGCGCTCGGACAGGGGTGAGCTACGAGCAGTACTTC.

The gene calls are TRBV19 and TRBJ1-5; D remains ambiguous. The germline V gene has CDR1 LNHDA and CDR2 SQIVND (reference sequence). The CDR3 totals 13 residues. Deletions cut 2 bases from V and 2 bases from J, with 4 bases between. The CDR3 nucleotides are TGTGCCAGTAGTATATGGCGCAATCAGCCCCAGCATTTT. Amino acids: CASSIWRNQPQHF.

The V and J genes are TRBV5-4 and TRBJ1-2; D perhaps matches TRBD1 (6 bases). The CDR3 contains 14 residues. Germline V gene lookup returns CDR1 SGHNT and CDR2 YYREEE (reference sequence). The germline V and J ends were trimmed by 2 bases and 4 bases, with 12 bases remaining between them. The CDR3 nucleotides read TGTGCCAGCAGCTTTACAGGGAGCGCCTATGGCTACACCTTC. Translating gives CASSFTGSAYGYTF.

The gene calls are TRBV6-1 and TRBJ1-5; possibly TRBD1 for D (6 bases). Germline values: CDR1 MNHNS, CDR2 SASEGT. The CDR3 extends over 13 amino acids. V was cut by 8 bases and J by 3 bases, with 11 bases left in between. CDR3 region: CASRGGPNQPQHF. CDR3 sequence (DNA): TGTGCCAGCCGAGGGGGGCCCAATCAGCCCCAGCATTTT.

The rearrangement joins TRBV5-6 to TRBJ1-3; weak D call: TRBD1 (5 bases). The CDR3 sequence is 18 residues long. Germline V gene data show CDR1 as SGHDT and CDR2 as YYEEEE. V lost 5 bases to trimming and J lost 4 bases, with 25 bases between them. The CDR3 sequence: CASRLFGASLISGNTIYF. CDR3 in DNA: TGTGCCAGCAGACTTTTCGGGGCGTCTCTTATATCCGGAAACACCATATATTTT.

CDR3 DNA: TGTGCCAGCAGCTTAGTGCACCAAGAGACCCAGTACTTC. This gives the protein CASSLVHQETQYF. The genes are TRBV7-2 and TRBJ2-5; D uncertain. The CDR3 length is 13 residues. The germline gives CDR1 SGHTA, CDR2 FQGNSA. V lost 1 base to trimming and J lost 0 bases, with 3 bases between them.

The chain joins TRBV20-1 to TRBJ1-2; D call uncertain. The CDR3 is 11 amino acids. V lost 6 bases and J 7 bases, leaving 12 bases between the germline ends. CDR1 and CDR2 from the germline V gene are DFQATT and SNEGSKA (reference sequence). The CDR3 DNA reads TGCAGTGCCCTTGGGGTGATTGGCTACACCTTC. It codes for CSALGVIGYTF.

V is TRBV10-3 and J is TRBJ2-2; D gene unclear. This CDR3 comprises 12 residues. The germline V gene encodes CDR1 ENHRY and CDR2 SYGVKD. V lost 10 bases to trimming and J lost 4 bases, with 10 bases between them. Here the CDR3 reads CATDRGTGELFF. In DNA form, the CDR3 reads TGTGCCACGGATCGCGGCACCGGGGAGCTGTTTTTT.

This chain's CDR3 is CASSEQGAIQATEAFF. The CDR3 nucleotides read TGTGCCAGCAGCGAACAGGGGGCCATCCAGGCGACTGAAGCTTTCTTT. The rearrangement links TRBV9 to TRBJ1-1; 9 bases line up with TRBD1. V dropped 3 bases and J dropped 5; count of bases not matched to a gene: 11. Germline CDR1 and CDR2: SGDLS and YYNGEE. The CDR3 runs to 16 residues.

The chain couples TRBV5-6 to TRBJ1-1; weak D call: TRBD1 (5 bases). This CDR3 is built from 19 residues. V was cut by 0 bases and J by 1 base, with 22 bases left in between. Germline CDR1 is SGHDT and CDR2 is YYEEEE. The chain's CDR3 is CASSLASGRKVWKNTEAFF. The CDR3 DNA reads TGTGCCAGCAGCTTGGCTTCAGGGCGAAAGGTGTGGAAGAACACTGAAGCTTTCTTT.

The V call is TRBV5-4, the J call TRBJ1-1, with D maybe TRBD1 (5 bases). Germline CDR1 is SGHNT and CDR2 is YYREEE (reference sequence). This CDR3 is built from 16 residues. Trimming took 4 bases from V and 1 from J, leaving 17 bases between them. DNA for the CDR3: TGTGCCAGCAGCCCCCGGGGGAGGGGCACGAACACTGAAGCTTTCTTT. Translation gives CASSPRGRGTNTEAFF. Using reference TRBV5-4 and TRBJ1-1 for the parts outside the CDR3, the full variable domain is ETGVTQSPTHLIKTRGQQVTLRCSSQSGHNTVSWYQQALGQGPQFIFQYYREEENGRGNFPPRFSGLQFPNYSSELNVNALELDDSALYLCASSPRGRGTNTEAFFGQGTRLTVV.

The chain couples TRBV30 to TRBJ2-7; D is unclear. The length of the CDR3 is 14 residues. Trimming removed 4 bases from V and 0 bases from J, with 13 bases in between. Germline V gives CDR1 GTSNPN, CDR2 SVGIG (reference sequence). The CDR3 loop is CAWTQFPSSYEQYF. The DNA of the CDR3 is TGTGCCTGGACACAATTCCCAAGCTCCTACGAGCAGTACTTC.

V is TRBV5-1 and J is TRBJ2-5; 7 bases are shared with TRBD1. Germline CDR1 reads SGHRS; CDR2 reads YFSETQ. This CDR3 comprises 17 residues. The V segment lost 0 bases and the J segment 5 bases; nucleotides outside the gene matches: 13. The CDR3 coding sequence is TGCGCCAGCAGCTTGGCAGGGACAGCCCTCCATTTGGAGACCCAGTACTTC. This encodes CASSLAGTALHLETQYF.